A single sample is the source of the 19 T cell receptor beta chains below, sequenced in a study of blood T cell repertoires in COVID-19. TCRdb's copy holds only in-frame clones and misses some; the assay was immunoSEQ multiplex PCR. The table lists about 140,000 clones, just under 80% of them singletons, with more than 1.5% in the top ten. Specimen: peripheral blood. These receptors originate from a woman aged 60-75 years with acute or convalescent COVID-19.

This clone was observed a few times. V usage is TRBV19 and J usage is TRBJ2-3; 10 nucleotides line up with TRBD2. Germline assignment: CDR1 LNHDA and CDR2 SQIVND (reference sequence). V trimming: 5 bases; J trimming: 11 bases; junction bases outside the gene matches: 7. This CDR3 contains 13 residues. The CDR3: CASSGVAGGLQYF. CDR3 in DNA: TGTGCCAGTAGTGGAGTAGCGGGAGGTTTGCAGTATTTT.

The genes are TRBV24-1 and TRBJ2-1; D is unclear. The CDR3 loop spans 13 amino acids. Per the germline V gene, CDR1 is KGHDR and CDR2 is SFDVKD. Trimming removed 9 bases from V and 0 bases from J, with 8 bases in between. The CDR3 nucleotides are TGTGCCACCGCTCTCAGCTCCTACAATGAGCAGTTCTTC. Its protein is CATALSSYNEQFF.

A word on this clone: One end of the junction fails to match germline, which may point to a read error. The chain employs TRBV7-7 and TRBJ2-3; 9 bases are shared with TRBD1. The CDR3 covers 15 residues. Germline V gene lookup returns CDR1 SSHAT and CDR2 FNYEAQ (reference sequence). CDR3: CASSAQGASTDTQYF. The DNA for the CDR3 is TGTGCTAGCAGCGCACAGGGGGCTAGCACAGATACGCAGTATTTT.

The gene calls are TRBV27 and TRBJ2-2, with D tentatively TRBD1 (9 bases). The germline gives CDR1 MNHEY, CDR2 SMNVEV (reference sequence). The CDR3 totals 21 residues. The ends were cut back, 5 bases at V and 8 bases at J, with 36 bases in the middle. Here the CDR3 DNA reads TGTGCCAGCAGTAGCCGGACAGGGGTCCAAGGCGGGAGGAATACAGGGGGGGAGCTGTTTTTT. Translation: CASSSRTGVQGGRNTGGELFF.

The chain employs TRBV25-1 and TRBJ1-5; D remains ambiguous. Trimming shortened V by 7 bases and J by 4 bases, and 23 bases separated the two germline ends. CDR3 length: 17 amino acids. CDR1 is MGHDK, CDR2 SYGVNS, per germline. CDR3 region: CASTPPRGRPGNQPQHF. The DNA for the CDR3 is TGTGCCAGCACTCCACCCCGCGGGCGGCCGGGGAATCAGCCCCAGCATTTT.

The chain carries TRBV7-2 and TRBJ1-2, with a tentative D call TRBD1 (5 bases). The V end lost 1 base, the J end lost 4 bases, and 13 bases lay between the germline ends. Germline values: CDR1 SGHTA, CDR2 FQGNSA. The CDR3 runs to 15 residues. Written as DNA, the CDR3 is TGTGCCAGCAGCTTAGGGTTCAGGGCTCCCTATGGCTACACCTTC. Amino acids: CASSLGFRAPYGYTF.

V gene TRBV2 combines with J gene TRBJ2-1, with TRBD1 identical over 7 bases. The trim removed 7 bases at V and 0 bases at J, leaving 6 bases unmatched. The CDR3 runs 15 residues. Germline values: CDR1 SNHLY, CDR2 FYNNEI. The CDR3 nucleotides are TGTGCCAGCAAAACAGACAGGGCCTCCTACAATGAGCAGTTCTTC. Its protein product is CASKTDRASYNEQFF.

This clone showed up just once. V and J are TRBV7-2 and TRBJ1-2; the D is unclear. Looked up from germline, CDR1 is SGHTA and CDR2 is FQGNSA. V gave up 4 bases and J gave up 8 bases, with 5 bases separating them. The CDR3 totals 10 residues. The CDR3 reads CASSYSGYTF. CDR3 sequence (DNA): TGTGCCAGCAGCTACTCGGGCTACACCTTC.

The V gene is TRBV15, the J gene TRBJ1-5; 7 nucleotides agree with TRBD1. The CDR3 spans 17 residues. With 2 bases clipped from V and 6 bases from J, the junction kept 13 bases outside the gene matches. The germline V gene has CDR1 LNHNV and CDR2 YYDKDF (reference sequence). CDR3 sequence reads: CATSRKSGGILRQPQHF. In DNA, the CDR3 is TGTGCCACCAGCAGAAAGTCAGGGGGTATTTTACGTCAGCCCCAGCATTTT.

The chain is built from TRBV18 and TRBJ1-2; D is possibly TRBD1 (5 bases). The CDR3 covers 13 residues. Trimming stripped 4 bases from V and 5 bases from J, with 11 bases between. Germline V gene data show CDR1 as KGHSH and CDR2 as LQKENI. The CDR3 sequence: CASSLRQFYGYTF. In DNA, the CDR3 is TGTGCCAGCTCACTCCGACAGTTTTATGGCTACACCTTC.

The rearrangement links TRBV18 to TRBJ2-7; 9 nucleotides match TRBD1. The CDR3 loop spans 15 amino acids. The V gene's germline CDR1 is KGHSH and CDR2 LQKENI. Germline trimming cut 0 bases from V and 4 bases from J; bases unmatched to any gene: 4. The CDR3 sequence: CASSPPSGQGYEQYF. In DNA form, the CDR3 reads TGTGCCAGCTCACCACCATCCGGACAGGGGTACGAGCAGTACTTC.

The V and J genes are TRBV2 and TRBJ1-2; perhaps TRBD1 as D (5 bases). Germline CDR1 and CDR2: SNHLY and FYNNEI. The CDR3 runs to 12 residues. Trimming pared 6 bases from V and 1 base from J, leaving 6 bases between. The CDR3 is CASRTVNYGYTF. In DNA form, the CDR3 reads TGTGCCAGCAGGACAGTTAACTATGGCTACACCTTC.

The CDR3 sequence is CASRDTGSTEAFF. In nucleotides, the CDR3 is TGTGCCAGCAGAGATACAGGGTCCACTGAAGCTTTCTTT. The genes are TRBV7-2 and TRBJ1-1; TRBD1 might be the D (6 bases). CDR1 SGHTA and CDR2 FQGNSA come from the germline V gene. CDR3 size: 13 residues. The germline V and J ends were trimmed by 6 bases and 4 bases, with 12 bases remaining between them.

The rearrangement links TRBV3-1 (or the pseudogene TRBV3-2) to TRBJ1-1; 7 bases align to TRBD1. The junction had 11 bases not matched to a gene; V was cut back by 4 bases and J by 0 bases. CDR1 LGHDT and CDR2 YNNKEL come from the germline V gene (reference sequence). The CDR3 totals 17 residues. DNA of the CDR3: TGTGCCAGCAGCCTTATTGGGGGGACAGCTTTGAACACTGAAGCTTTCTTT. Encoded protein: CASSLIGGTALNTEAFF.

V is TRBV10-1 and J is TRBJ1-2; no firm D call. This CDR3 region has 11 residues. From germline, CDR1 is WNHNN and CDR2 SYGVQD (reference sequence). Trimming cost V 11 bases and J 8 bases, with 15 bases left between them. The CDR3 coding sequence is TGCGCCGGCCCGGAGGAGTGCGGCTACACCTTC. This gives the protein CAGPEECGYTF.

The genes are TRBV18 and TRBJ2-5; 7 positions match TRBD1. Germline CDR1 is KGHSH and CDR2 is LQKENI. The CDR3 is 14 residues long. V shed 4 bases, J shed 5 bases, and the junction held 7 bases outside the gene matches. CDR3 residues: CASSRNRGWETQYF. CDR3 in DNA: TGTGCCAGCTCACGCAACAGGGGTTGGGAGACCCAGTACTTC.

In its sample, this clone was seen a few times. For the CDR3, the DNA is TGTGCCAGCAGCCAAATGGCTTCTGGGGAGCTGTTTTTT. Amino acids: CASSQMASGELFF. The rearrangement uses TRBV3-1 (or the pseudogene TRBV3-2) and TRBJ2-2; D is undetermined. This CDR3 region has 13 residues. V lost 2 bases to trimming and J lost 8 bases, with 9 bases between them. Germline values: CDR1 LGHDT, CDR2 YNNKEL (reference sequence).

The V gene is TRBV19, the J gene TRBJ1-5; no clear D. Trimming took off 10 bases at V and 1 base at J, with 8 bases between the two ends. Germline CDR1 reads LNHDA; CDR2 reads SQIVND (reference sequence). The CDR3 contains 12 residues. Here the CDR3 reads CATSQSNQPQHF. The CDR3 DNA reads TGTGCCACCAGTCAGAGCAATCAGCCCCAGCATTTT.

The gene calls are TRBV7-8 and TRBJ2-7, with TRBD2 matching over 11 bases. The CDR3 contains 15 residues. Germline lookup yields CDR1 SGHVS and CDR2 FQNEAQ. Trimming took 4 bases from V and 2 from J; bases not matched to a gene: 4. The CDR3 spells CASSSLAGGPYEQYF. CDR3 DNA: TGTGCCAGCAGCTCCCTAGCGGGAGGCCCCTACGAGCAGTACTTC.